These 2 T cell receptor beta chains share one sample of origin, sequenced in a study of cytomegalovirus exposure and HLA in healthy donors. The PCR employed 60 Vbeta primers together with 13 Jbeta primers. The assay was immunoSEQ multiplex PCR, and TCRdb's table has in-frame clones only and misses some. The sample lists some 140,000 clones, 55% to 80% seen once, with around 1.4% in the top ten. Material: PBMCs. These receptor sequences come from a woman in her thirties or forties in good health and CMV-seronegative.

The CDR3 DNA reads as TGTGCCAGCAGTCAGGGACAGTTTAATTCACCCCTCCACTTT. Its translation: CASSQGQFNSPLHF. The chain joins TRBV27 to TRBJ1-6, with TRBD1 matching 7 bases. CDR1 MNHEY and CDR2 SMNVEV come from the germline V gene (reference sequence). The ends lost 5 bases at V and 6 bases at J; junction bases unmatched: 4. The CDR3 loop spans 14 amino acids.

On this clone: The junction does not match germline at one end; this may be a read error. J is TRBJ1-4 and V is TRBV18; D not certain. The CDR3 has 15 residues. Germline V gene data show CDR1 as KGHSH and CDR2 as LQKENI. In nucleotides, the CDR3 is TGTGCCAGCTCCCCACCCCCGTCAACTAATGAAAAACTGTTTTTT. It is translated as CASSPPPSTNEKLFF. The full variable domain, with the rest looked up from reference TRBV18 and TRBJ1-4, is NAGVMQNPRHLVRRRGQEARLRCSPMKGHSHVYWYRQLPEEGLKFMVYLQKENIIDESGMPKERFSAEFPKEGPSILRIQQVVRGDSAAYFCASSPPPSTNEKLFFGSGTQLSVL.